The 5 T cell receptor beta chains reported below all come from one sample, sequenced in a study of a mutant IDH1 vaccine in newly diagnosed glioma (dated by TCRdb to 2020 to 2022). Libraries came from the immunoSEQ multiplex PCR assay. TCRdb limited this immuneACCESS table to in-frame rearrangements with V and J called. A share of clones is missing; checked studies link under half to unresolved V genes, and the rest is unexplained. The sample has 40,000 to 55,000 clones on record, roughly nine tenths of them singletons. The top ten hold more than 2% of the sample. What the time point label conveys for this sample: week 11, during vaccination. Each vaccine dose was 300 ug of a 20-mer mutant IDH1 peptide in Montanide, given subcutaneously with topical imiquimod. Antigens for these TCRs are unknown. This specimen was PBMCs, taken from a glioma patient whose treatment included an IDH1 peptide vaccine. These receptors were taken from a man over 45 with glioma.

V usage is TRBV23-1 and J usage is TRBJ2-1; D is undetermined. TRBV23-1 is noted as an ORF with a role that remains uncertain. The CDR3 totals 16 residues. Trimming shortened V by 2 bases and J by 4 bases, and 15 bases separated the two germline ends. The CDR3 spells CASSQGRKDPYNEQFF. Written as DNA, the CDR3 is TGCGCCAGCAGTCAAGGTCGGAAGGACCCATACAATGAGCAGTTCTTC.

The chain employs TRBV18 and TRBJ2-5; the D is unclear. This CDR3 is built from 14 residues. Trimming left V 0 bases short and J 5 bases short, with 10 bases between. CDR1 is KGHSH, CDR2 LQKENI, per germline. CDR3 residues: CASSPPVTRETQYF. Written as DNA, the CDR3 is TGTGCCAGCTCACCACCAGTCACTCGGGAGACCCAGTACTTC. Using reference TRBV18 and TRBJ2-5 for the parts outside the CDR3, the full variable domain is NAGVMQNPRHLVRRRGQEARLRCSPMKGHSHVYWYRQLPEEGLKFMVYLQKENIIDESGMPKERFSAEFPKEGPSILRIQQVVRGDSAAYFCASSPPVTRETQYFGPGTRLLVL.

The DNA of the CDR3 is TGTGCCAGCTCACCTGGGACCCGGGGCACTGGAAACACCATATATTTT. This translates into CASSPGTRGTGNTIYF. The chain is built from TRBV18 and TRBJ1-3; a possible D gene is TRBD1 (5 bases). Germline V gene data show CDR1 as KGHSH and CDR2 as LQKENI. V was cut by 3 bases and J by 2 bases, with 14 bases left in between. This CDR3 region has 16 residues. Full variable domain (outside the CDR3, taken from reference TRBV18 and TRBJ1-3): NAGVMQNPRHLVRRRGQEARLRCSPMKGHSHVYWYRQLPEEGLKFMVYLQKENIIDESGMPKERFSAEFPKEGPSILRIQQVVRGDSAAYFCASSPGTRGTGNTIYFGEGSWLTVV.

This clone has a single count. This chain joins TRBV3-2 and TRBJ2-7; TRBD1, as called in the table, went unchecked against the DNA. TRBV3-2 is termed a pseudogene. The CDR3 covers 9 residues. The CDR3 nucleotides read TGTGCCATACACTACGAGCAGTACTTC. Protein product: CAIHYEQYF.

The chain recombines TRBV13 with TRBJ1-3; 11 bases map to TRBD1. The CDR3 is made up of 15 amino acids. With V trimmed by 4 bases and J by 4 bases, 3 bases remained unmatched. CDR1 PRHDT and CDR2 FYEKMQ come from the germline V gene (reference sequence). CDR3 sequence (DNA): TGTGCCAGCAGCTCCGGGACAGGGGGGGGAAACACCATATATTTT. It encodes CASSSGTGGGNTIYF.